This T cell receptor beta chain emerged from a study of OX40 agonist ivuxolimab in advanced cancers. Study as a whole: The group had a mean age of approximately 60 years, ranged from roughly 20 to 79, and was 75% to 85% male. Points from the study as a whole: Partial responders receiving 0.1-3.0 mg/kg showed among the lowest clonal expansion. At doses 0.1 to 3.0 mg/kg, CD4+ and CD8+ clones expanded.

CDR1 MGHRA and CDR2 YSYEKL come from the germline V gene. This CDR3 spans 13 amino acids. The V and J ends lost 1 base and 7 bases respectively, with 10 bases between them. This clone is medium-sized within its sample. Its cognate antigen is unknown. Patients with a history of autoimmune disease or on systemic immunosuppression were excluded. Assay: immunoSEQ multiplex PCR; the TCRdb copy retains only in-frame clones and omits some. The repertoire holds 75,000 to 100,000 clones, with around 85% as singletons. The clonotype originates from an adult with an advanced solid tumor such as melanoma, head and neck, liver or kidney cancer. This chain uses TRBV4-1 with TRBJ1-1, with D possibly matching TRBD1 (5 bases). The sample consisted of CD4+ or CD8+ T cells sorted from blood, taken in a trial of the OX40 agonist ivuxolimab. CDR3: CASSQVKGFEAFF. In nucleotides, the CDR3 is TGCGCCAGCAGCCAAGTGAAGGGGTTTGAAGCTTTCTTT.